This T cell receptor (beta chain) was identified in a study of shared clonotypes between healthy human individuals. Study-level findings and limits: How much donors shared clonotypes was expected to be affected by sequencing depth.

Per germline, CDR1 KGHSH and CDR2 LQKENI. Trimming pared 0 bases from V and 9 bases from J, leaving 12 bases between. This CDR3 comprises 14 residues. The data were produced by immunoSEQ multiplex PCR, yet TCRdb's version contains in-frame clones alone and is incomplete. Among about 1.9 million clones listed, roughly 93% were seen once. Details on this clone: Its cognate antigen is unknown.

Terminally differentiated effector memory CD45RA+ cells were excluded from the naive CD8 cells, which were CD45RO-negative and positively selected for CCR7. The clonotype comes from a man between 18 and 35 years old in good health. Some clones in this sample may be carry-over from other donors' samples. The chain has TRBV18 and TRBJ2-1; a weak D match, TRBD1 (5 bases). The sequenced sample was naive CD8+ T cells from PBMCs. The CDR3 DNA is TGTGCCAGCTCACCACCGTTGGACAACGGTGAGCAGTTCTTC. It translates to CASSPPLDNGEQFF. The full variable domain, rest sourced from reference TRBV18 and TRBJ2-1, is NAGVMQNPRHLVRRRGQEARLRCSPMKGHSHVYWYRQLPEEGLKFMVYLQKENIIDESGMPKERFSAEFPKEGPSILRIQQVVRGDSAAYFCASSPPLDNGEQFFGPGTRLTVL.